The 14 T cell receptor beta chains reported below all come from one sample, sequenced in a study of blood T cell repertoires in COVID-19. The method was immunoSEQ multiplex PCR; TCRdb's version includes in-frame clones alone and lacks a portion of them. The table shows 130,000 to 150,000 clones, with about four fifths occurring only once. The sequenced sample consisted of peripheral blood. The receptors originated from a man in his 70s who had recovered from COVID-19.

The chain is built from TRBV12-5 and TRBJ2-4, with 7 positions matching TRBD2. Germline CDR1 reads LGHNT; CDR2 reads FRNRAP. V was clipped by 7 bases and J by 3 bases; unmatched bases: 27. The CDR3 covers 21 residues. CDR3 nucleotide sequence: TGTGCTAGTGCTCTAGTCCCGGTTGGACGGGAGGCCAGGTTTGTCAAAAACATTCAGTACTTC. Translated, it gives CASALVPVGREARFVKNIQYF.

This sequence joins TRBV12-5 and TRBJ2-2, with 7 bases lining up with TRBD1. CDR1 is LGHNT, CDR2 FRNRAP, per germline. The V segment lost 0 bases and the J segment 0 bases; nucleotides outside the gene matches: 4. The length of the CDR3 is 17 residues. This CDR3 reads CASGLVLTGPNTGELFF. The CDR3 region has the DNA TGTGCTAGTGGTTTGGTACTGACAGGGCCGAACACCGGGGAGCTGTTTTTT. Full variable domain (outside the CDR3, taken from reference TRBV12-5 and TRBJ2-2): DARVTQTPRHKVTEMGQEVTMRCQPILGHNTVFWYRQTMMQGLELLAYFRNRAPLDDSGMPKDRFSAEMPDATLATLKIQPSEPRDSAVYFCASGLVLTGPNTGELFFGEGSRLTVL.

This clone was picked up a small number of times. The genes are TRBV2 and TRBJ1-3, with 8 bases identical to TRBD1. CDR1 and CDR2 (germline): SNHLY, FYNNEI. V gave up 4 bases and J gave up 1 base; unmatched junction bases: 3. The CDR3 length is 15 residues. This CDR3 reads CASSAGGTSGNTIYF. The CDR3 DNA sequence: TGTGCCAGCAGTGCAGGGGGCACTTCTGGAAACACCATATATTTT.

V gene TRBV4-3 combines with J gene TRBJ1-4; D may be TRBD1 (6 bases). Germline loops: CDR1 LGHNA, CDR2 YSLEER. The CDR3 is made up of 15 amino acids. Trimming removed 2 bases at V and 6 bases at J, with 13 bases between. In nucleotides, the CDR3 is TGCGCCAGCAGCCAACTCAGGGGCCGGGATGAAAAACTGTTTTTT. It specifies CASSQLRGRDEKLFF.

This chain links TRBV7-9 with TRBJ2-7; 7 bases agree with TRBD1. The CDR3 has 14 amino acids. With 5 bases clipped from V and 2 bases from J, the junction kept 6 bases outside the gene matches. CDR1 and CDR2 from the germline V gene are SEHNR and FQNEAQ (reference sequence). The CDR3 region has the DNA TGTGCCAGCAGCAACCGGGACAGTCCCTACGAGCAGTACTTC. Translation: CASSNRDSPYEQYF.

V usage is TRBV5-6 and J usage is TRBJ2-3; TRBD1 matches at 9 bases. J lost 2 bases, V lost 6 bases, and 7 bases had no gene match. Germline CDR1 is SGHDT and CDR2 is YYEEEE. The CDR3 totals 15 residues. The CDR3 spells CASNTGGYVTDTQYF. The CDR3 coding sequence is TGTGCCAGCAACACAGGGGGCTACGTCACAGATACGCAGTATTTT.

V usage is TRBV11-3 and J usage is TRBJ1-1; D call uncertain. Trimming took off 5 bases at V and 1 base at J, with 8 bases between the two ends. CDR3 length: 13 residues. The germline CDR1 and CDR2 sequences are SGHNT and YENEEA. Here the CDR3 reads CASSRTENTEAFF. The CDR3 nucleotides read TGTGCCAGCAGCCGTACAGAGAACACTGAAGCTTTCTTT.

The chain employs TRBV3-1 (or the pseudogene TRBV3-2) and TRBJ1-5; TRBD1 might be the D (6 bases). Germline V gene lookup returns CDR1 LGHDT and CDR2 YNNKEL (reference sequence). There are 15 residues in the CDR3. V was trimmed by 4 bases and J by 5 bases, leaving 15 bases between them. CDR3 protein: CASSPTHRDDQPQHF. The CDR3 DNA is TGTGCCAGCAGCCCGACTCACAGGGATGATCAGCCCCAGCATTTT.

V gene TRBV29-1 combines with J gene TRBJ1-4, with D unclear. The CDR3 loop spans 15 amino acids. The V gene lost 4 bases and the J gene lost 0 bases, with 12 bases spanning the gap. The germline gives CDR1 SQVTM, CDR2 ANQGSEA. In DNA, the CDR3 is TGCAGCGTTGCCTCAGGCACGACAACTAATGAAAAACTGTTTTTT. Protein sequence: CSVASGTTTNEKLFF.

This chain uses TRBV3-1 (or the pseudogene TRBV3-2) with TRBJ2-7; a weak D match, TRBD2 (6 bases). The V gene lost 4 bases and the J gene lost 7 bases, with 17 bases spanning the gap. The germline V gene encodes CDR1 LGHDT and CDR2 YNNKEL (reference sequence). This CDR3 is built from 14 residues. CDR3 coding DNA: TGTGCCAGCAGCCCGGGACTCCTTGGAGGGGAGCAGTACTTC. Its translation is CASSPGLLGGEQYF.

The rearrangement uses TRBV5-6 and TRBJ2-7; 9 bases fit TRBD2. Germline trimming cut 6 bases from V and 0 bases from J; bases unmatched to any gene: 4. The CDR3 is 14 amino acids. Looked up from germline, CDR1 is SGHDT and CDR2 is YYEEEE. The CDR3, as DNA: TGTGCCAGCACCCTAGCGGGAAGCTCCTACGAGCAGTACTTC. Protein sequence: CASTLAGSSYEQYF.

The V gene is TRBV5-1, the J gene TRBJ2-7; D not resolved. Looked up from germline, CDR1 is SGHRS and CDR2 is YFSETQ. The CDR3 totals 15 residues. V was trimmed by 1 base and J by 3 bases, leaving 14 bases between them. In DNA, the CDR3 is TGCGCCAGCAGCTTGCGAGAAAGCCTTTACTACGAGCAGTACTTC. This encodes CASSLRESLYYEQYF.

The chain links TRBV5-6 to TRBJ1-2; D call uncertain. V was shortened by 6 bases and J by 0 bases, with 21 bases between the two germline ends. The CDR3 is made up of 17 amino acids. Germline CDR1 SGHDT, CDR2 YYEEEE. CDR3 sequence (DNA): TGTGCCAGCACCCCGAAGGGAGGCCTATTCGCTAACTATGGCTACACCTTC. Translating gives CASTPKGGLFANYGYTF. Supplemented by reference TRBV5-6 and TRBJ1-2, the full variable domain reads DAGVTQSPTHLIKTRGQQVTLRCSPKSGHDTVSWYQQALGQGPQFIFQYYEEEERQRGNFPDRFSGHQFPNYSSELNVNALLLGDSALYLCASTPKGGLFANYGYTFGSGTRLTVV.

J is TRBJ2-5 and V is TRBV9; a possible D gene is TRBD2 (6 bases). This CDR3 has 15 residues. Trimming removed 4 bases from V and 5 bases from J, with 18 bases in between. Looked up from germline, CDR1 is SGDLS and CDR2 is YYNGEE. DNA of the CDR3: TGTGCCAGCAGCCAATATCACGGGAGTGGGGAGACCCAGTACTTC. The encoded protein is CASSQYHGSGETQYF.